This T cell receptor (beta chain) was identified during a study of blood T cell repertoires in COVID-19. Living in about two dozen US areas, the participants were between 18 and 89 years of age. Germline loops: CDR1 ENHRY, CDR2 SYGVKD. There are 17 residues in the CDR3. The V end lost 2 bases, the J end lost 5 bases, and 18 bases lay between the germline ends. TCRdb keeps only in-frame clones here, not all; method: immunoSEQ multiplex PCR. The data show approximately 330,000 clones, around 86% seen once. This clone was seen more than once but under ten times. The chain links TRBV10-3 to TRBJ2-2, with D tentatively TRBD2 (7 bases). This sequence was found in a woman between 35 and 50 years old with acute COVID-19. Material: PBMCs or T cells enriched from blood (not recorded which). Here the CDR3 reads CAISENPWGGGTGELFF. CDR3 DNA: TGTGCCATCAGTGAGAATCCTTGGGGGGGCGGAACCGGGGAGCTGTTTTTT.